Following are 27 T cell receptor beta chains from one sample sequenced in a study of T cells in Graves' hyperthyroidism and ophthalmopathy. The TCR beta CDR3 regions underwent amplification using RNA transcripts as the source. A first-round RT-PCR of the TCR CDR3 used the HTBI primer set. TCRdb re-called the multiplex PCR reads through MiXCR, storing one row per CDR3 protein. The repertoire includes over 350,000 distinct CDR3 sequences, roughly 20% of them detected once, and about 38% sits in the top ten. Sample: blood. These TCRs come from a man aged 18 to 30 with Graves' ophthalmopathy.

This clonotype was observed a few times. This sequence joins TRBV6-1 and TRBJ1-2; 9 bases agree with TRBD1. The CDR3 length is 15 residues. Trimming cost V 4 bases and J 5 bases; bases outside gene matches: 8. CDR1 and CDR2 from the germline V gene are MNHNS and SASEGT. The CDR3 sequence: CASSASGTGRYGYTF. CDR3 DNA sequence: TGTGCCAGCAGTGCCTCCGGGACAGGGAGGTATGGCTACACCTTC.

This clonotype has more than one count but fewer than ten. This chain uses TRBV5-6 with TRBJ1-2; D unresolved. Trimming removed 2 bases at V and 5 bases at J, with 4 bases between. There are 11 residues in the CDR3. Per germline, CDR1 SGHDT and CDR2 YYEEEE. The CDR3 DNA sequence: TGTGCCAGCAGCTTACTTTATGGCTACACCTTC. As protein: CASSLLYGYTF.

In this sample, this clonotype turned up many times. The CDR3, as DNA: TGTGCCAGCAGCAAACAGGGAAACTATGGCTACACCTTC. Translating it yields CASSKQGNYGYTF. The gene calls are TRBV13 and TRBJ1-2, with D possibly being TRBD1 (6 bases). Germline V lookup: CDR1 PRHDT, CDR2 FYEKMQ (reference sequence). The V end lost 5 bases, the J end lost 2 bases, and 9 bases lay between the germline ends. This CDR3 spans 13 amino acids.

This clonotype has only a few counts. The CDR3 spells CASSQTGVEDTGELFF. In DNA, the CDR3 is TGTGCCAGTAGCCAAACAGGGGTCGAGGACACCGGGGAGCTGTTTTTT. V usage is TRBV19 and J usage is TRBJ2-2; TRBD1 matches at 7 bases. CDR1 is LNHDA and CDR2 is SQIVND in the germline V gene (reference sequence). This CDR3 is built from 16 residues. V lost 6 bases, J lost 3 bases, and 10 bases stayed unmatched.

Comment on this clonotype: Compared with germline, one end of the junction differs, possibly owing to a read error. J is TRBJ2-5 and V is TRBV3-1; TRBD2 is a possible D gene (6 bases). The CDR3 extends over 15 amino acids. The V gene's germline CDR1 is LGHDT and CDR2 YNNKEL (reference sequence). As DNA, the CDR3 is TGTGCCAGCAGCCAAGATGTCAACGGAGGGGAGACCCGGTACTTC. Encoded protein: CASSQDVNGGETRYF.

This clonotype occurred many times. The chain uses TRBV5-1 and TRBJ2-4; unclear D gene. Between the trimmed V and J ends, which lost 0 bases and 0 bases, there was a span of 13 bases. The germline V gene encodes CDR1 SGHRS and CDR2 YFSETQ. The CDR3 has 17 residues. The CDR3 DNA sequence: TGCGCCAGCAGCTTGGTGGACGAAGGTCTAGCCAAAAACATTCAGTACTTC. Its translation is CASSLVDEGLAKNIQYF.

The chain uses TRBV28 and TRBJ2-5; TRBD1 agrees at 7 bases. There are 14 residues in the CDR3. The germline CDR1 and CDR2 sequences are MDHEN and SYDVKM. Trimming removed 5 bases from V and 3 bases from J; junction bases left unmatched: 6. In nucleotides, the CDR3 is TGTGCCAGCAGTCAGGGACAGTTTAAAGAGACCCAGTACTTC. Its translation is CASSQGQFKETQYF.

V usage is TRBV7-9 and J usage is TRBJ1-3, with TRBD1 matching over 7 bases. V shed 4 bases, J shed 0 bases, and the junction held 9 bases outside the gene matches. The CDR3 has 17 amino acids. CDR1 and CDR2 from the germline V gene are SEHNR and FQNEAQ (reference sequence). The DNA of the CDR3 is TGTGCCAGCAGCTACTACCGGGGACAGAGCTCTGGAAACACCATATATTTT. This sequence encodes CASSYYRGQSSGNTIYF.

This clonotype was counted between two and nine times. V gene TRBV6-1 combines with J gene TRBJ1-5; the D gene is possibly TRBD1 (6 bases). Germline-derived CDR1 and CDR2 are MNHNS and SASEGT. V was shortened by 10 bases and J by 9 bases, with 16 bases between the two germline ends. The CDR3 is 12 amino acids. This CDR3 is CATATGYGPQHF. In nucleotides, the CDR3 is TGTGCCACCGCTACAGGGTATGGGCCCCAGCATTTT.

CDR3: CASSPSTGWSNQPQHF. CDR3 sequence (DNA): TGTGCCAGTAGTCCTTCGACAGGGTGGAGCAATCAGCCCCAGCATTTT. The rearrangement uses TRBV19 and TRBJ1-5; TRBD1 matches at 7 bases. The CDR3 length is 16 residues. From germline, CDR1 is LNHDA and CDR2 SQIVND (reference sequence). V was clipped by 5 bases and J by 1 base; unmatched bases: 8. Full variable domain (missing parts from reference TRBV19 and TRBJ1-5): DGGITQSPKYLFRKEGQNVTLSCEQNLNHDAMYWYRQDPGQGLRLIYYSQIVNDFQKGDIAEGYSVSREKKESFPLTVTSAQKNPTAFYLCASSPSTGWSNQPQHFGDGTRLSIL.

This clonotype has at least ten counts. The V call is TRBV3-1, the J call TRBJ1-1; D is unclear. Trimming pared 0 bases from V and 2 bases from J, leaving 13 bases between. Germline-derived CDR1 and CDR2 are LGHDT and YNNKEL (reference sequence). CDR3 length: 16 amino acids. The CDR3 DNA sequence: TGTGCCAGCAGCCAAGAATTACTCGGAGGTAACACTGAAGCTTTCTTT. Its translation is CASSQELLGGNTEAFF.

The chain carries TRBV29-1 and TRBJ2-1, with D perhaps TRBD1 (5 bases). V dropped 3 bases and J dropped 7 bases, with 13 bases sitting between them. The CDR3 is 13 residues long. Per the germline V gene, CDR1 is SQVTM and CDR2 is ANQGSEA. The CDR3 loop is CSVDLGLGNEQFF. CDR3 bases: TGCAGCGTTGATTTGGGGCTGGGGAATGAGCAGTTCTTC.

This clonotype has only a few counts. This chain links TRBV4-1 with TRBJ1-5; D is possibly TRBD1 (6 bases). The CDR3 totals 16 residues. V was shortened by 1 base and J by 3 bases, with 13 bases between the two germline ends. Germline CDR1 is MGHRA and CDR2 is YSYEKL. The chain's CDR3 is CASSQVWTENNQPQHF. The CDR3 DNA sequence: TGCGCCAGCAGCCAAGTTTGGACAGAGAACAATCAGCCCCAGCATTTT.

The genes are TRBV10-3 and TRBJ2-5, with D unclear. The CDR3 spans 14 residues. The ends were cut back, 4 bases at V and 5 bases at J, with 14 bases in the middle. Germline values: CDR1 ENHRY, CDR2 SYGVKD. CDR3 region: CAISVGLAEETQYF. CDR3 sequence (DNA): TGTGCCATCAGTGTGGGTCTGGCCGAGGAGACCCAGTACTTC.

This clonotype was seen at least ten times. V gene TRBV18 combines with J gene TRBJ2-5, with 11 bases lining up with TRBD2. Unmatched junction bases numbered 6, after V lost 3 bases and J lost 3 bases. The CDR3 is 16 residues long. Germline CDR1 reads KGHSH; CDR2 reads LQKENI. CDR3: CASSPPSGGTKETQYF. DNA for the CDR3: TGTGCCAGCTCACCTCCTAGCGGGGGGACGAAAGAGACCCAGTACTTC.

This chain links TRBV6-1 with TRBJ2-1; no definite D call. From germline, CDR1 is MNHNS and CDR2 SASEGT. Trimming took off 10 bases at V and 1 base at J, with 20 bases between the two ends. The CDR3 contains 16 residues. CDR3 in amino acids: CAIPQAADSSYNEQFF. In DNA, the CDR3 is TGTGCCATCCCCCAGGCGGCAGATTCATCCTACAATGAGCAGTTCTTC.

This clonotype was seen repeatedly, ten times or more. The CDR3 nucleotides are TGTGCCAGCAGTTCACGTCTAAACACCGGGGAGCTGTTTTTT. It codes for CASSSRLNTGELFF. The chain employs TRBV12-3 or TRBV12-4 and TRBJ2-2; no definite D call. The CDR3 length is 14 residues. Trimming took off 4 bases at V and 2 bases at J, with 8 bases between the two ends.

This clonotype appeared many times. This chain uses TRBV7-9 with TRBJ2-1; 11 positions match TRBD2. Germline values: CDR1 SEHNR, CDR2 FQNEAQ (reference sequence). After removal of 1 base from V and 7 bases from J, the junction contained 6 bases not matched to a gene. The CDR3 extends over 16 amino acids. CDR3 DNA: TGTGCCAGCAGCTTAGGCGGGACTAGCGGCCTGAATGAGCAGTTCTTC. This translates into CASSLGGTSGLNEQFF.

V and J are TRBV4-1 and TRBJ1-2; possibly TRBD1 for D (6 bases). The CDR3 length is 16 residues. Germline values: CDR1 MGHRA, CDR2 YSYEKL. The germline V and J ends were trimmed by 1 base and 3 bases, with 15 bases remaining between them. The CDR3 DNA follows: TGCGCCAGCAGCCAAGGTCAACACAGGGAAGACTATGGCTACACCTTC. Amino acid sequence: CASSQGQHREDYGYTF.

Many counts were recorded for this clonotype. The chain links TRBV7-8 to TRBJ2-5; no clear D gene. There are 13 residues in the CDR3. V lost 3 bases and J lost 4, with 9 bases in between. CDR1 is SGHVS and CDR2 is FQNEAQ in the germline V gene. This CDR3 reads CASSFGPTETQYF. The CDR3 bases are TGTGCCAGCAGCTTTGGACCGACAGAGACCCAGTACTTC.

This sequence joins TRBV18 and TRBJ2-1, with D tentatively TRBD2 (6 bases). V gave up 4 bases and J gave up 8 bases, with 15 bases separating them. Germline V lookup: CDR1 KGHSH, CDR2 LQKENI. This CDR3 has 14 residues. CDR3 coding DNA: TGTGCCAGCTCACTGGGGACGGAGGGGTATGAGCAGTTCTTC. It encodes CASSLGTEGYEQFF.

In this sample, this clonotype turned up a few times. The V call is TRBV6-1, the J call TRBJ1-5; perhaps TRBD1 as D (6 bases). Germline V gene sequence: CDR1 MNHNS, CDR2 SASEGT. The V and J ends lost 5 bases and 7 bases respectively, with 15 bases between them. The CDR3 covers 14 residues. CDR3 in DNA: TGTGCCAGCAGTTTCCAGGGGTTCGGACAGCCCCAGCATTTT. This encodes CASSFQGFGQPQHF.

The chain joins TRBV7-3 to TRBJ1-1; possible D gene TRBD1, 5 bases. V was clipped by 5 bases and J by 4 bases, with 14 bases between them. The CDR3 has 14 amino acids. Germline loops: CDR1 SGHTA, CDR2 FQGTGA. CDR3 in amino acids: CASSETGGSTEAFF. Written as DNA, the CDR3 is TGTGCCAGCAGCGAAACCGGGGGGAGCACTGAAGCTTTCTTT.

CDR3: CASSYLGSPGIQYF. CDR3 DNA: TGTGCCAGCAGTTACTTGGGGAGCCCAGGCATTCAGTACTTC. The chain carries TRBV6-5 and TRBJ2-4; a possible D gene is TRBD2 (5 bases). The CDR3 spans 14 residues. The germline V gene encodes CDR1 MNHEY and CDR2 SVGAGI. V was cut by 1 base and J by 9 bases, with 13 bases left in between.

Many counts were recorded for this clonotype. This chain uses TRBV3-1 with TRBJ2-1; tentative D call: TRBD2 (6 bases). Germline V gene data show CDR1 as LGHDT and CDR2 as YNNKEL (reference sequence). V was cut by 1 base and J by 8 bases, with 18 bases left in between. The CDR3 has 16 amino acids. CDR3 in amino acids: CASSQVGSGFRDEQFF. Here the CDR3 DNA reads TGTGCCAGCAGCCAAGTGGGGAGCGGGTTCAGGGATGAGCAGTTCTTC.

At least ten counts were recorded for this clonotype. The chain joins TRBV7-3 to TRBJ2-5; TRBD2 matches 8 bases. Germline-derived CDR1 and CDR2 are SGHTA and FQGTGA. The V segment lost 6 bases and the J segment 7 bases; nucleotides outside the gene matches: 4. CDR3 length: 12 amino acids. CDR3 in amino acids: CASSPGGGTQYF. CDR3 DNA: TGTGCCAGCAGTCCGGGGGGGGGGACCCAGTACTTC. Combining the CDR3 with reference TRBV7-3 and TRBJ2-5 gives the whole variable domain GAGVSQTPSNKVTEKGKYVELRCDPISGHTALYWYRQSLGQGPEFLIYFQGTGAADDSGLPNDRFFAVRPEGSVSTLKIQRTERGDSAVYLCASSPGGGTQYFGPGTRLLVL.

This clonotype was observed a handful of times. The CDR3 DNA reads as TGCGCCAGCAGCCAAGTGGGGAAGTACGAGCAGTACTTC. It translates to CASSQVGKYEQYF. This chain connects TRBV4-1 to TRBJ2-7; D is undetermined. The germline V gene has CDR1 MGHRA and CDR2 YSYEKL. This CDR3 contains 13 residues. The germline V and J ends were trimmed by 1 base and 4 bases, with 8 bases remaining between them.